This entry concerns a single T cell receptor (beta chain). Its antigen remains unknown. The sample originates from a study of OX40 agonist ivuxolimab in advanced cancers. Study-level results: CD4+ and CD8+ blood T cells expanded clonally by week 6 at 0.1 to 3.0 mg/kg. CD8+ T cells (on average) carried more expanded clones than CD4+ T cells.

The table came from immunoSEQ multiplex PCR; TCRdb's copy has only in-frame clones and leaves some out. The sample has tens of thousands of clones, approximately 89% seen once. This CDR3 is built from 13 residues. V shed 4 bases and J 12 bases; nucleotides not matched to a gene: 11. Germline-derived CDR1 and CDR2 are MRHNA and SNTAGT. The sequence derives from an adult with an advanced solid tumor such as melanoma, head and neck, liver or kidney cancer. The rearrangement joins TRBV6-4 to TRBJ2-7, with 8 bases matching TRBD2. The input for sequencing was CD4+ or CD8+ T cells sorted from blood, taken in a trial of the OX40 agonist ivuxolimab. In nucleotides, the CDR3 is TGTGCCAGCAGTGCCACGTCGGGGGGGGCGCCGTACTTC. It codes for CASSATSGGAPYF.